This TCR beta chain is from a study of OX40 agonist ivuxolimab in advanced cancers. Study-wide context: Ivuxolimab was administered intravenously to patients at 0.01 to 10 mg/kg every 2 weeks. Partial responses were observed in three patients, of whom one had hepatocellular carcinoma and two had cutaneous melanoma. Study-wide points: In the expanded peripheral T cells, antigen specificity was never determined.

The germline CDR1 and CDR2 sequences are KGHSH and LQKENI. With 3 bases removed from V and 0 bases from J, the gap between germline ends came to 8 bases. This CDR3 has 15 residues. Regarding this clone: Antigen: not known.

Using immunoSEQ multiplex PCR, the repertoire was profiled, and TCRdb retains in-frame clones only, with some absent. There are roughly 26,000 clones in the sample; over 70% occur only once, and approximately 13% lies in the top ten. The origin of this receptor is an adult with an advanced solid tumor such as melanoma, head and neck, liver or kidney cancer. The material was CD4+ or CD8+ T cells sorted from blood, obtained in a trial of the OX40 agonist ivuxolimab. The chain employs TRBV18 and TRBJ1-4; D is unresolved. CDR3: CASSPTRPTNEKLFF. CDR3 in DNA: TGTGCCAGCTCACCTACAAGGCCAACTAATGAAAAACTGTTTTTT.